The T cell receptor beta chain under discussion was sequenced for a study of CD8+ T cells in alopecia areata (dated by TCRdb to between 2017 and 2018). Looking at the study overall: The treated patients took part in an open-label pilot trial in which moderate-to-severe alopecia areata was treated with oral tofacitinib at 5 to 10 mg twice daily. RNA was obtained with the PAXgene miRNA kit for fixed scalp, the miRNeasy kit for PBMCs, and the RNeasy kit for mouse skin. Tofacitinib was administered for 6 to 18 months, and 6 months of follow-up off drug were then conducted to assess delayed response and recurrence. For the treated patients, the SALT score, which quantifies what percentage of scalp surface area is affected, served as the measure of disease severity. On the human side, TCRbeta sequencing was run on scalp tissue and on sorted CD4+ and CD8+ peripheral blood T cells from healthy controls and from alopecia areata patients with either patchy or totalis/universalis disease. Tofacitinib-treated patients had biopsies at baseline and at 4 and 24 weeks of treatment, with a later scalp biopsy in several patients. Scalp clonality was compared across normal scalp (n=4), patchy alopecia areata scalp (n=8), and alopecia totalis/universalis scalp (n=8). Amplification of TCRbeta CDR3 regions was done by immunoSEQ multiplex PCR using 35 Vbeta forward primers and 13 Jbeta reverse primers. The study used high-throughput TCRbeta sequencing to examine T cell clonal expansion in alopecia areata, in both the C3H/HeJ mouse model and human patients.

Libraries were built with the immunoSEQ multiplex PCR assay. To provide template for TCR sequencing, every sample had RNA extracted and reverse transcribed into cDNA. SuperScript III was used for first-strand cDNA synthesis, primed with a 2:1 mix of oligo-dT and random hexamers. A synthetic immune receptor repertoire was used to assess amplification bias, and residual bias was removed computationally. In the source study's methods: Raw reads were preprocessed to remove errors, and CDR3 was defined according to IMGT conventions as the region from the conserved cysteine to phenylalanine. To get clonality, Shannon entropy was normalized by log2 of the number of productive unique TCRs and the result was subtracted from 1. Whether each scalp clone was CD4 or CD8 was inferred by checking scalp TCRbeta sequences against the CD4 and CD8 repertoires from sorted blood. TCRdb's version of the immuneACCESS table is confined to in-frame rearrangements and falls short of the full clone set. An unresolved V gene accounts for under half of the shortfall where checked; the remainder is of unknown origin. V and J calls and clone size are those listed in that table; D and trimming were worked out from the DNA. For this sample there are about 64,000 clones; approximately 44% appear just once. The top ten clones comprise about a fifth of the sample.

Relative to germline, V is 1 base shorter and J is 4 bases shorter, with 13 bases between their ends. The germline V gene gives CDR1 as SGDLS and CDR2 as YYNGEE. From the cysteine up to the phenylalanine, the CDR3 has a length of 15 residues. Only the CDR3 DNA is retained, 45 bases long and in frame from the first base. About this clone itself: Which antigen it targets is not known. Base qualities are not at hand, and no much larger clone is one base apart.

This specimen's treatment or condition label, per the study, means: oral pan-JAK inhibitor, 5-10 mg twice daily. Peripheral blood and lesional scalp punch biopsies were obtained from patients with alopecia areata. After PBMCs were isolated by density centrifugation and stained for CD3, CD4 and CD8, a FACSAria was used to sort CD4+ and CD8+ T cells. Study-level results and caveats: Many expanded lesional clones persisted in scalp and blood during tofacitinib treatment, which may partly explain relapse after stopping treatment. Compared with normal scalp, lesional scalp, particularly in alopecia totalis/universalis, had higher clonality and more expanded CD8+ clones, which suggests antigenic drive. Unlike mouse skin, which is dominated by gammadelta T cells, normal human skin has resident alphabeta T cells that are also sequenced, and this complicates analysis of the scalp TCR repertoire. The treated cohort was small, with a single nonresponder, so links between baseline CD8+ expansion and response need larger studies. With tofacitinib, both scalp clonality and the number of expanded CD8+ clones among the top 100 scalp clones went down significantly. Shared TCR sequences between patients were less evident than in mice, which may be partly attributable to HLA diversity in the patient population.

The sequencing used CD8+ T cells sorted from blood, collected between weeks 36 and 40, from a patient treated with tofacitinib. The origin of this receptor is a human donor with alopecia areata. The chain is assembled from TRBV9 and TRBJ2-3; the D segment could be TRBD2, given 5 matching bases. DNA sequence: TGTGCCAGCAGCGTATACGGACTCCCAGCAGATACGCAGTATTTT. Translation gives CASSVYGLPADTQYF.